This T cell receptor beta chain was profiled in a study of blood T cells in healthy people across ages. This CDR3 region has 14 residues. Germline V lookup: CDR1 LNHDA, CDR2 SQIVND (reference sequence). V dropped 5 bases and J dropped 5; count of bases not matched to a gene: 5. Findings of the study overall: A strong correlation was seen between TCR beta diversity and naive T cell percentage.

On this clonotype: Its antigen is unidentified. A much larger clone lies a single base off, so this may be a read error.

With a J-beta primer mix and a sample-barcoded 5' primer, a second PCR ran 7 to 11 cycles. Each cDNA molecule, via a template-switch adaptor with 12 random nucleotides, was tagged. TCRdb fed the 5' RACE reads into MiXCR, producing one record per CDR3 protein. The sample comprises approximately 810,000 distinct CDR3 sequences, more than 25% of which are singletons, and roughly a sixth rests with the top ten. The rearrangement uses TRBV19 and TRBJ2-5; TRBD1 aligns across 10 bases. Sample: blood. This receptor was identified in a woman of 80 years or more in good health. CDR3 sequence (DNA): TGTGCCAGTAGTGTAGGGACAGGGGTCGAGACCCAGTACTTC. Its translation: CASSVGTGVETQYF.